A single sample gave rise to the 28 T cell receptor beta chains below, sequenced in a study of blood T cell repertoires in COVID-19 (dated by TCRdb to the early 2020s). Libraries came from the immunoSEQ multiplex PCR assay. The immuneACCESS repertoire file appears here via TCRdb, limited to in-frame rearrangements. These files lack a portion of the clones; in checked studies, under half of the deficit traces to unresolved V genes, and the cause of the others is not known. This sample is represented by approximately 300,000 clones; nearly 90% of them were singletons. 4.5% to 7% of the sample is held by the ten biggest clonotypes. The specimen was PBMCs or T cells enriched from blood (not recorded which). The receptor set was obtained from a woman aged 25 to 45 who had recovered from COVID-19.

The chain recombines TRBV6-5 with TRBJ2-1, with 9 positions matching TRBD2. Germline CDR1 and CDR2: MNHEY and SVGAGI. CDR3 length: 14 residues. V lost 5 bases, J lost 9 bases, and 8 bases stayed unmatched. CDR3 nucleotide sequence: TGTGCCAGCAGTAGCCCGGGACTAGCTAGTGAGCAGTTCTTC. Translating it yields CASSSPGLASEQFF.

CDR3 nucleotide sequence: TGTGCCAGTAGTATGGGGGGGCGCGAGCAGTACTTC. Residues: CASSMGGREQYF. The chain joins TRBV19 to TRBJ2-7; a possible D gene is TRBD2 (7 bases). Germline V lookup: CDR1 LNHDA, CDR2 SQIVND (reference sequence). V was clipped by 3 bases and J by 6 bases, with 9 bases between them. The CDR3 sequence is 12 residues long.

V usage is TRBV2 and J usage is TRBJ1-2; D gene unclear. V lost 1 base and J lost 2, with 8 bases in between. The V gene's germline CDR1 is SNHLY and CDR2 FYNNEI. This CDR3 has 14 amino acids. CDR3 region: CASSEGTGNYGYTF. The CDR3 DNA reads as TGTGCCAGCAGTGAAGGGACGGGGAACTATGGCTACACCTTC.

This clone was observed once. This CDR3 reads CASSVDTTSPLHF. The DNA for the CDR3 is TGTGCCAGCAGCGTGGACACCACCTCACCCCTCCACTTT. The rearrangement joins TRBV7-3 to TRBJ1-6; D is perhaps TRBD1 (5 bases). The ends were cut back, 5 bases at V and 10 bases at J, with 12 bases in the middle. The CDR3 totals 13 residues. Germline lookup yields CDR1 SGHTA and CDR2 FQGTGA.

The CDR3 spells CASSPTGLINYGYTF. DNA of the CDR3: TGTGCCAGCTCACCAACAGGGCTAATTAACTATGGCTACACCTTC. The chain couples TRBV18 to TRBJ1-2; perhaps TRBD1 as D (6 bases). Germline assignment: CDR1 KGHSH and CDR2 LQKENI. V was clipped by 2 bases and J by 1 base, with 11 bases between them. This CDR3 region has 15 residues.

The chain joins TRBV27 to TRBJ1-2, with 8 bases that match TRBD1. V gave up 6 bases and J gave up 6 bases; unmatched junction bases: 0. Germline CDR1 MNHEY, CDR2 SMNVEV (reference sequence). The CDR3 contains 11 residues. DNA for the CDR3: TGTGCCAGCAGGGACAGGGATGGCTACACCTTC. Translating it yields CASRDRDGYTF.

The chain couples TRBV5-1 to TRBJ1-3, with TRBD1 matching over 7 bases. V dropped 0 bases and J dropped 3; count of bases not matched to a gene: 3. Germline V gene lookup returns CDR1 SGHRS and CDR2 YFSETQ. The CDR3 has 15 amino acids. CDR3 residues: CASSLEGGVGNTIYF. DNA of the CDR3: TGCGCCAGCAGCTTGGAAGGGGGCGTTGGAAACACCATATATTTT.

The chain is built from TRBV23-1 and TRBJ1-5; D not certain. TRBV23-1 is identified as an open reading frame with a role that is uncertain. V dropped 0 bases and J dropped 0 bases, with 12 bases sitting between them. CDR3 length: 17 residues. The DNA of the CDR3 is TGCGCCAGCAGTCAATCGAGAAAGAAGTATAGCAATCAGCCCCAGCATTTT. Protein: CASSQSRKKYSNQPQHF.

The genes are TRBV18 and TRBJ1-4; D is uncertain. The CDR3 totals 15 residues. Looked up from germline, CDR1 is KGHSH and CDR2 is LQKENI. V lost 2 bases, J lost 0 bases, and 7 bases lay in between. CDR3: CASSPGSPTNEKLFF. The DNA of the CDR3 is TGTGCCAGCTCACCAGGGAGCCCAACTAATGAAAAACTGTTTTTT. Filled out from reference TRBV18 and TRBJ1-4, the complete variable domain reads NAGVMQNPRHLVRRRGQEARLRCSPMKGHSHVYWYRQLPEEGLKFMVYLQKENIIDESGMPKERFSAEFPKEGPSILRIQQVVRGDSAAYFCASSPGSPTNEKLFFGSGTQLSVL.

CDR3 amino acids: CASRQTGGVLNGYTF. The CDR3 DNA follows: TGTGCCAGCAGACAAACAGGGGGAGTCCTGAATGGCTACACCTTC. The V gene is TRBV6-5, the J gene TRBJ1-2, with 8 bases identical to TRBD1. The CDR3 is 15 amino acids. The V segment lost 6 bases and the J segment 6 bases; nucleotides outside the gene matches: 12. In germline, CDR1 is MNHEY, CDR2 SVGAGI.

V usage is TRBV5-1 and J usage is TRBJ2-7; 8 positions match TRBD1. The germline V gene encodes CDR1 SGHRS and CDR2 YFSETQ. V shed 9 bases and J 2 bases; nucleotides not matched to a gene: 7. The CDR3 covers 13 residues. The chain's CDR3 is CATRPTGAYEQYF. In DNA, the CDR3 is TGCGCCACCCGACCGACAGGGGCCTACGAGCAGTACTTC.

This chain uses TRBV2 with TRBJ1-2; weak D call: TRBD1 (5 bases). The CDR3 contains 14 residues. Germline lookup yields CDR1 SNHLY and CDR2 FYNNEI. The V end was cut by 7 bases, the J end by 0 bases, with 12 bases between. The CDR3 sequence is CASMGQHANYGYTF. The CDR3, as DNA: TGTGCCAGCATGGGGCAACACGCTAACTATGGCTACACCTTC. Drawing the rest from reference TRBV2 and TRBJ1-2, the complete variable domain is EPEVTQTPSHQVTQMGQEVILRCVPISNHLYFYWYRQILGQKVEFLVSFYNNEISEKSEIFDDQFSVERPDGSNFTLKIRSTKLEDSAMYFCASMGQHANYGYTFGSGTRLTVV.

The table lists this clone with a few counts. The chain recombines TRBV2 with TRBJ1-6; no clear D gene. The germline V gene encodes CDR1 SNHLY and CDR2 FYNNEI. The CDR3 is 13 residues long. V lost 8 bases to trimming and J lost 6 bases, with 11 bases between them. The CDR3 sequence: CASGPAVNSPLHF. DNA for the CDR3: TGTGCCAGCGGGCCGGCCGTTAATTCACCCCTCCACTTT.

The chain couples TRBV30 to TRBJ1-3; a weak D match, TRBD1 (5 bases). CDR1 is GTSNPN, CDR2 SVGIG, per germline (reference sequence). This CDR3 region has 13 residues. V dropped 8 bases and J dropped 0 bases, with 11 bases sitting between them. CDR3 protein: CAGRQSSGNTIYF. The DNA for the CDR3 is TGTGCCGGACGACAGAGCTCTGGAAACACCATATATTTT.

This clone was seen a handful of times. V is TRBV7-2 and J is TRBJ2-2; no firm D call. V lost 3 bases, J lost 1 base, and 15 bases lay in between. CDR1 and CDR2 (germline): SGHTA, FQGNSA. This CDR3 has 17 amino acids. The CDR3 DNA reads TGTGCCAGCAGCTTGTCGCAGAGGCTTTTGAACACCGGGGAGCTGTTTTTT. Encoded protein: CASSLSQRLLNTGELFF.

The rearrangement joins TRBV7-2 to TRBJ1-1, with 8 bases that match TRBD1. The CDR3 extends over 13 amino acids. CDR1 and CDR2 (germline): SGHTA, FQGNSA. After removal of 3 bases from V and 5 bases from J, the junction contained 2 bases not matched to a gene. For the CDR3, the DNA is TGTGCCAGCAGCTTGAGACAGGGGACTGAAGCTTTCTTT. Its protein is CASSLRQGTEAFF.

The chain links TRBV5-4 to TRBJ2-3, with D maybe TRBD1 (6 bases). CDR3 length equals 16 residues. V was trimmed by 4 bases and J by 3 bases, leaving 18 bases between them. The germline gives CDR1 SGHNT, CDR2 YYREEE (reference sequence). The CDR3 here is CASSPGQGKLTDTQYF. CDR3 DNA sequence: TGTGCCAGCAGCCCCGGCCAGGGGAAACTAACAGATACGCAGTATTTT.

V and J are TRBV9 and TRBJ1-6, with D perhaps TRBD1 (5 bases). The CDR3 consists of 13 residues. Germline assignment: CDR1 SGDLS and CDR2 YYNGEE. The germline V and J ends were trimmed by 0 bases and 13 bases, with 11 bases remaining between them. CDR3 DNA: TGTGCCAGCAGCGTAGTCGGGGGATCTCCCCTCCACTTT. Amino acid sequence: CASSVVGGSPLHF.

V gene TRBV27 combines with J gene TRBJ1-1, with D unclear. The V gene lost 8 bases and the J gene lost 4 bases, with 17 bases spanning the gap. CDR3 length: 14 amino acids. CDR1 is MNHEY and CDR2 is SMNVEV in the germline V gene (reference sequence). This CDR3 is CASQETRGSTEAFF. The CDR3, as DNA: TGTGCCAGCCAAGAGACACGAGGGTCCACTGAAGCTTTCTTT.

The chain employs TRBV14 and TRBJ1-2; D is perhaps TRBD1 (5 bases). Trimming removed 4 bases from V and 8 bases from J, with 14 bases in between. Germline assignment: CDR1 SGHDN and CDR2 FVKESK. This CDR3 comprises 13 residues. Here the CDR3 reads CASSPGGKTGYTF. For the CDR3, the DNA is TGTGCCAGCAGCCCCGGGGGGAAGACGGGCTACACCTTC.

The V gene is TRBV19, the J gene TRBJ1-6; 9 positions agree with TRBD1. This CDR3 spans 9 amino acids. The germline V gene has CDR1 LNHDA and CDR2 SQIVND (reference sequence). Trimming cost V 9 bases and J 19 bases; bases outside gene matches: 4. CDR3 residues: CARDRGYHF. CDR3 coding DNA: TGTGCCAGGGACAGGGGCTATCACTTT.

The V call is TRBV6-2 or TRBV6-3, the J call TRBJ1-2; D not resolved. The CDR3 has 15 amino acids. V lost 2 bases and J 2 bases, leaving 12 bases between the germline ends. Germline loops: CDR1 MNHEY, CDR2 SVGEGT. The CDR3 reads CASSYPRVGNYGYTF. The CDR3 nucleotides read TGTGCCAGCAGTTACCCTCGGGTAGGAAACTATGGCTACACCTTC.

The table lists this clone with a few counts. V gene TRBV27 combines with J gene TRBJ2-7; 12 nucleotides align to TRBD2. Per the germline V gene, CDR1 is MNHEY and CDR2 is SMNVEV (reference sequence). This CDR3 spans 18 amino acids. The ends lost 2 bases at V and 2 bases at J; junction bases unmatched: 10. The CDR3 region is CASSLRLAGERKTYEQYF. The CDR3 bases are TGTGCCAGCAGTTTAAGACTAGCGGGGGAGCGTAAAACCTACGAGCAGTACTTC.

V and J are TRBV3-1 (or the pseudogene TRBV3-2) and TRBJ1-2; D unclear. The CDR3 extends over 12 amino acids. V lost 4 bases and J lost 4, with 7 bases in between. Germline values: CDR1 LGHDT, CDR2 YNNKEL (reference sequence). CDR3 DNA sequence: TGTGCCAGCAGCCTGAGGCCCTATGGCTACACCTTC. This translates into CASSLRPYGYTF.

This sequence joins TRBV12-5 and TRBJ1-1; TRBD1 matches at 12 bases. The ends lost 4 bases at V and 7 bases at J; junction bases unmatched: 7. The CDR3 sequence is 15 residues long. From germline, CDR1 is LGHNT and CDR2 FRNRAP. The CDR3 DNA reads as TGTGCTAGTGGTTGGGGACAGGGGGCATTTAGTGAAGCTTTCTTT. This translates into CASGWGQGAFSEAFF.

V usage is TRBV7-8 and J usage is TRBJ1-1, with a possible D match to TRBD1 (5 bases). The CDR3 totals 15 residues. Trimming removed 2 bases from V and 0 bases from J, with 10 bases in between. Per germline, CDR1 SGHVS and CDR2 FQNEAQ. CDR3 sequence reads: CASSLTGQLNTEAFF. As DNA, the CDR3 is TGTGCCAGCAGCTTAACAGGACAACTGAACACTGAAGCTTTCTTT.

Only a few counts were recorded for this clone. Additional DNA sequences in this sample encode the identical CDR3. The gene calls are TRBV2 and TRBJ2-3, with 10 bases matching TRBD1. J gave up 3 bases and V 5 bases, and 5 bases lay outside the gene matches. CDR1 is SNHLY, CDR2 FYNNEI, per germline. CDR3 length: 15 residues. The CDR3 sequence: CASSPTGGGTDTQYF. In nucleotides, the CDR3 is TGTGCCAGCAGTCCGACAGGGGGCGGTACAGATACGCAGTATTTT.

In DNA, the CDR3 is TGTGCCAGCTCACCACAGGGACAGGGGATCCCCCACGAGCAGTACTTC. It encodes CASSPQGQGIPHEQYF. This rearrangement joins TRBV18 to TRBJ2-7; 10 bases are a match to TRBD1. V gave up 1 base and J gave up 5 bases; unmatched junction bases: 8. The length of the CDR3 is 16 residues. CDR1 and CDR2 (germline): KGHSH, LQKENI.